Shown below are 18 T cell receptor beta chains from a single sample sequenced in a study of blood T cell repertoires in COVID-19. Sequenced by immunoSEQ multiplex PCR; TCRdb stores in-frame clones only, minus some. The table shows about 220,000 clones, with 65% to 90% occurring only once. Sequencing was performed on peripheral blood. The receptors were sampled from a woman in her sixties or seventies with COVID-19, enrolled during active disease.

CDR3 in DNA: TGTGCCAGCAGCTTACTAGCGGGGCCAACCACAGATACGCAGTATTTT. As protein: CASSLLAGPTTDTQYF. The genes are TRBV7-8 and TRBJ2-3; TRBD2 agrees at 9 bases. V trimming: 2 bases; J trimming: 2 bases; junction bases outside the gene matches: 5. The CDR3 totals 16 residues. The germline V gene encodes CDR1 SGHVS and CDR2 FQNEAQ.

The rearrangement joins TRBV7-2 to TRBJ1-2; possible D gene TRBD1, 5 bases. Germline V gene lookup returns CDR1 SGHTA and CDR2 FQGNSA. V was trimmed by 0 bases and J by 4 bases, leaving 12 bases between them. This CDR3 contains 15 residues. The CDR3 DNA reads TGTGCCAGCAGCTTAGCCGGGGGTGTCGGCTATGGCTACACCTTC. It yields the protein CASSLAGGVGYGYTF.

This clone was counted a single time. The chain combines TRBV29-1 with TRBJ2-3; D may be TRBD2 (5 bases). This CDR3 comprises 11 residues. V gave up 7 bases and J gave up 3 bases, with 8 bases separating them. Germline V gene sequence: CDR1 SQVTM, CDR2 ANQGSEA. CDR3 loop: CSARETDTQYF. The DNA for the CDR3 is TGCAGCGCGAGGGAGACAGATACGCAGTATTTT.

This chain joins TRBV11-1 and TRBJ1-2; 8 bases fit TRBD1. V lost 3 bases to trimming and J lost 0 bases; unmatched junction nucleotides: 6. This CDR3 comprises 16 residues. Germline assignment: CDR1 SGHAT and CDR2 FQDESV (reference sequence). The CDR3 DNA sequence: TGTGCCAGCAGCTTCCGGACAGGGACCTCTAACTATGGCTACACCTTC. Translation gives CASSFRTGTSNYGYTF.

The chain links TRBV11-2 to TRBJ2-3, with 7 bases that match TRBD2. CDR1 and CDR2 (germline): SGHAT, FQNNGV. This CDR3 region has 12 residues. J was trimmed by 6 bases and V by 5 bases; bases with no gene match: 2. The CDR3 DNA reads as TGTGCCAGCAGCATGGGGGGGGATACGCAGTATTTT. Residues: CASSMGGDTQYF.

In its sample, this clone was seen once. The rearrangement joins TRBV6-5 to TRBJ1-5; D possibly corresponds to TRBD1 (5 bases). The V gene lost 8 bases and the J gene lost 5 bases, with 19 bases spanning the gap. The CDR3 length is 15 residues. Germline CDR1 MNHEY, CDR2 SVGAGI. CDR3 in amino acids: CASEGGGISYQPQHF. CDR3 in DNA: TGTGCCAGCGAAGGCGGGGGTATATCGTATCAGCCCCAGCATTTT.

As DNA, the CDR3 is TGTGCCAGTAGTATTCAACAGTCTGGAAACACCATATATTTT. Its protein product is CASSIQQSGNTIYF. This rearrangement joins TRBV19 to TRBJ1-3; D remains unclear. The germline V gene has CDR1 LNHDA and CDR2 SQIVND (reference sequence). V was shortened by 3 bases and J by 1 base, with 7 bases between the two germline ends. The CDR3 is 14 residues long.

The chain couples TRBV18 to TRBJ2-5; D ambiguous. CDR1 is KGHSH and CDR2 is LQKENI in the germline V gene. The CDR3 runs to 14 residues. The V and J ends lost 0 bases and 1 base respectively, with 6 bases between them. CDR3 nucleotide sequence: TGTGCCAGCTCACCACCGGGCAGCCAAGAGACCCAGTACTTC. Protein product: CASSPPGSQETQYF.

DNA for the CDR3: TGTGCCAGCAGCTTAAGTGACCGGGCCGGGGAGCTGTTTTTT. Encoded protein: CASSLSDRAGELFF. This sequence joins TRBV7-3 and TRBJ2-2; D unclear. The CDR3 extends over 14 amino acids. Germline CDR1 SGHTA, CDR2 FQGTGA. V was trimmed by 1 base and J by 6 bases, leaving 9 bases between them.

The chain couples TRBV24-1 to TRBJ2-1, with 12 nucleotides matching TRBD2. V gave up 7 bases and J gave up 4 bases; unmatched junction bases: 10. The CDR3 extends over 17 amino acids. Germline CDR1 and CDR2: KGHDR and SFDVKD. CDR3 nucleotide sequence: TGTGCCACCAGCGGGTCTCTAGCGGGGGGGTTATACAATGAGCAGTTCTTC. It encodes CATSGSLAGGLYNEQFF.

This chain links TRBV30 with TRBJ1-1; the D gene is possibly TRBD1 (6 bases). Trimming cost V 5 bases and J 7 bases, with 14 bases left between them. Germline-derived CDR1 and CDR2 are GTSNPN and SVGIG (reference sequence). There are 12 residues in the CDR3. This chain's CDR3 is CAWRGGPFEAFF. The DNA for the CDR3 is TGTGCCTGGCGGGGGGGGCCGTTTGAAGCTTTCTTT.

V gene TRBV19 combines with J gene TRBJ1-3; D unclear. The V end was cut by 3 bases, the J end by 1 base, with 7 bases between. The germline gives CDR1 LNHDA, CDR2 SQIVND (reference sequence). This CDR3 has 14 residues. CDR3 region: CASSIRVSGNTIYF. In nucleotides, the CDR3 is TGTGCCAGTAGTATCCGTGTATCTGGAAACACCATATATTTT.

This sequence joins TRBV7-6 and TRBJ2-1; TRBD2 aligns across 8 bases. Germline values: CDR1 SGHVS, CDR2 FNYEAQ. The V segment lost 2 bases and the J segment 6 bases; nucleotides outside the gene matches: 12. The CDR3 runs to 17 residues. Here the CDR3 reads CASSLLALAADGNEQFF. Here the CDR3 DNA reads TGTGCCAGCAGCTTATTGGCACTAGCGGCTGACGGCAATGAGCAGTTCTTC.

CDR3 loop: CASSLRVRGDYGYTF. The CDR3 nucleotides are TGTGCCAGCAGCTTAAGGGTCAGGGGGGACTATGGCTACACCTTC. This chain uses TRBV13 with TRBJ1-2, with 7 bases that match TRBD1. After removal of 2 bases from V and 3 bases from J, the junction contained 6 bases not matched to a gene. CDR3 size: 15 residues. The germline V gene has CDR1 PRHDT and CDR2 FYEKMQ (reference sequence).

The DNA of the CDR3 is TGTGCCAGCAGCTACCTCTTATCTAGCCCCGCCGGGGAGCTGTTTTTT. Amino acid sequence: CASSYLLSSPAGELFF. This rearrangement joins TRBV11-3 to TRBJ2-2, with D perhaps TRBD2 (5 bases). This CDR3 comprises 16 residues. V lost 4 bases to trimming and J lost 6 bases, with 18 bases between them. The germline V gene has CDR1 SGHNT and CDR2 YENEEA.

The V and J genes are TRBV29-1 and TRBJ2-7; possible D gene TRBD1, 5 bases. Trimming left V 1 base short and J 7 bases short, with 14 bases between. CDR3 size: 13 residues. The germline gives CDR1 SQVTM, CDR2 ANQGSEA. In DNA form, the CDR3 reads TGCAGCGTTGAAGTTCTTCGGCAGGGAGAGCAGTACTTC. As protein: CSVEVLRQGEQYF.

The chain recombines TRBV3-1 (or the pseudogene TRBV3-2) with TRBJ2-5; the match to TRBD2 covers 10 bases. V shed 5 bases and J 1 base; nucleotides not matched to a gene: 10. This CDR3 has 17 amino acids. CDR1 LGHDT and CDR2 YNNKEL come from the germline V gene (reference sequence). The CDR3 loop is CASSGLAGVWGQETQYF. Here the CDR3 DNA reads TGTGCCAGCAGCGGTCTAGCGGGGGTATGGGGCCAAGAGACCCAGTACTTC.

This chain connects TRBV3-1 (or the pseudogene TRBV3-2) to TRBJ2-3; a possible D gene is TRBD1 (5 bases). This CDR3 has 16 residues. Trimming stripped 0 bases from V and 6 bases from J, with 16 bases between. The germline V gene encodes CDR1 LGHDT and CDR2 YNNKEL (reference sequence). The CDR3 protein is CASSQDAGRHGDTQYF. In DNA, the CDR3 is TGTGCCAGCAGCCAAGATGCAGGGCGCCATGGGGATACGCAGTATTTT.